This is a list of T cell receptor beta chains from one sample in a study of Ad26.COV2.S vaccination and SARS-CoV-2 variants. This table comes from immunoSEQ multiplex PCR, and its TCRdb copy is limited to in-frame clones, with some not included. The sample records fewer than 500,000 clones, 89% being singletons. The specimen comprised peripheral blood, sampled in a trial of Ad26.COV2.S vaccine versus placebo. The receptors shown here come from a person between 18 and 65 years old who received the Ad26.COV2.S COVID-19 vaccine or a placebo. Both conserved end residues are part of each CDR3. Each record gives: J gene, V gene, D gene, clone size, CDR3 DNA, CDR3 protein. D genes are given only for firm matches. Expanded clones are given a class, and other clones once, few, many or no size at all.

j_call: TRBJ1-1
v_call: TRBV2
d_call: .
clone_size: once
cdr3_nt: TGTGCCAGCAGCACAACCAGGGGGAACACTGAAGCTTTCTTT
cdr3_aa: CASSTTRGNTEAFF

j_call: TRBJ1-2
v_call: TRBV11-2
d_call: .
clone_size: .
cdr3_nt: TGTGCCAGCAGGAGCTTAGACAGGCTTTCAGATGGCTACACCTTC
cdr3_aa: CASRSLDRLSDGYTF

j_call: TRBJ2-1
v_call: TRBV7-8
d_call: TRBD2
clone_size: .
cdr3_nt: TGTGCCACTAGGGCGGGAGGGCCGCTAAATGAGCAGTTCTTC
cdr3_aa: CATRAGGPLNEQFF

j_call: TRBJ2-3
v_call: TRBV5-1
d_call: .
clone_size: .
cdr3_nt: TGCGCCAGCAGCTTCAGGGGAACAGATACGCAGTATTTT
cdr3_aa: CASSFRGTDTQYF

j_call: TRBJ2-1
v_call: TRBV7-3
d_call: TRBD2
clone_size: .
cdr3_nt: TGTGCCAGCAGCTCGACGGGCGGGAGTTTCAATGAGCAGTTCTTC
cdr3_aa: CASSSTGGSFNEQFF

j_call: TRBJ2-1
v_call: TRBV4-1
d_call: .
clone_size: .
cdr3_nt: TGCGCCAGCAGCCAAGAGGGTAGGGGATTTAGCTCCTACAATGAGCAGTTCTTC
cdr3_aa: CASSQEGRGFSSYNEQFF

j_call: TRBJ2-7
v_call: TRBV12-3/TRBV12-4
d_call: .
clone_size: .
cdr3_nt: TGTGCCAGCAGTTTAGCGGCCCTCGAGCAGTACTTC
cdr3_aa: CASSLAALEQYF

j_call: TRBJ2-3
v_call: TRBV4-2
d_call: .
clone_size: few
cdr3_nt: TGTGCCAGCAGCCAAGATAATCCCCTCGAAGCAGATACGCAGTATTTT
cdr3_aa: CASSQDNPLEADTQYF

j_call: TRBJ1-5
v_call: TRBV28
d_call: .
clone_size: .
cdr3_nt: TGTGCCCACCAGGCGGGGCTTCACAATCAGCCCCAGCATTTT
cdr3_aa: CAHQAGLHNQPQHF

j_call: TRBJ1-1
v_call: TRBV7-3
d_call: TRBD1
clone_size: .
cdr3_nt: TGTGCCAGCAGCCTCCTAGGGATAACAGGGGGTGCTGAAGCTTTCTTT
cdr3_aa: CASSLLGITGGAEAFF

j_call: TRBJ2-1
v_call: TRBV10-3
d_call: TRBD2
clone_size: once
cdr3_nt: TGTGCCATCAGCGCCCTTAGCGGGGGGGACAATGAGCAGTTCTTC
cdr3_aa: CAISALSGGDNEQFF

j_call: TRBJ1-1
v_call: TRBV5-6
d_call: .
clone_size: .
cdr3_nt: TGTGCCAGCAGCTTCAGTCCTAACACTGAAGCTTTCTTT
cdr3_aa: CASSFSPNTEAFF

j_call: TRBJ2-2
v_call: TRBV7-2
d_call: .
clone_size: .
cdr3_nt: TGTGCCAGCAGCGAGGACAGCCCGGGTACCGGGGAGCTGTTTTTT
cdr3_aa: CASSEDSPGTGELFF

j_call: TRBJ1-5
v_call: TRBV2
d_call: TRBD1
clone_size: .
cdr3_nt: TGTGCCAGCGGGTGGGACAGGGGGGATCAGCCCCAGCATTTT
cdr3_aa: CASGWDRGDQPQHF

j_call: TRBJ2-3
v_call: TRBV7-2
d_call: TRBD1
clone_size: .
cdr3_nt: TGTGCCAGCAGCTTTGCACAGGGGGTAGATACGCAGTATTTT
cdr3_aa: CASSFAQGVDTQYF

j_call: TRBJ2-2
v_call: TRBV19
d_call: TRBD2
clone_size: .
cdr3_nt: TGTGCCAGTAGTACCTTAATAGCGGGAGTTTTTGCGAACACCGGGGAGCTGTTTTTT
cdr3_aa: CASSTLIAGVFANTGELFF

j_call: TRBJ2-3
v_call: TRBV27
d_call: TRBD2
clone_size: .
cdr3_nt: TGTGCCAGCAGTCGCCCAGCGGGGGGGAAGGCAGATACGCAGTATTTT
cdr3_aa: CASSRPAGGKADTQYF

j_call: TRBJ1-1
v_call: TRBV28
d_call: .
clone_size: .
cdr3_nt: TGTGCCAGCACGCAACTTGGACGGGCCGGGGCTGAAGCTTTCTTT
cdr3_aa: CASTQLGRAGAEAFF

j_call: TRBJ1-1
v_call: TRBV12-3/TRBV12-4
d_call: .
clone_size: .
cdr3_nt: TGTGCCAGCAGATCCTACAGGGCAGAAGCTTTCTTT
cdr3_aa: CASRSYRAEAFF

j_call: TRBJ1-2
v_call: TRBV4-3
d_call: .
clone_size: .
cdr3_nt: TGCGCCAGCAGCCCCCCCTGGAGGGACCTCAATAAGAATGGCTACACCTTC
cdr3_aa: CASSPPWRDLNKNGYTF

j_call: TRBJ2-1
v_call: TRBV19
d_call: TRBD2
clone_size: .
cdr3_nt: TGTGCCAGTAAGGAGATCGGACTAGACAATGAGCAGTTCTTC
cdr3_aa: CASKEIGLDNEQFF

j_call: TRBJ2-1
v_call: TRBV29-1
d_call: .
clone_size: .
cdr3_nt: TGCAGCGTTGAAGCTAGACTCGGATCACAGTTCTTC
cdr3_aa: CSVEARLGSQFF

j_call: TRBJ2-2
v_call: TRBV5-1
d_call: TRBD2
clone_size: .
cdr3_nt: TGCGCCAGCAGCTTGGCCCTAGCGGGAGTAACCGGGGAGCTGTTTTTT
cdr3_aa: CASSLALAGVTGELFF

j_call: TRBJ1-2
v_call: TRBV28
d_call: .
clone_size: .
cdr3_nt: TGTGCCAGCAGTTTAAAGGGACGGCACTATGGCTACACCTTC
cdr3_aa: CASSLKGRHYGYTF

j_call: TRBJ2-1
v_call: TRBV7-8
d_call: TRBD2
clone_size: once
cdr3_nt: TGTGCCAGCAGCTTAGCTAGCGGGGTAAGCTCCTACAATGAGCAGTTCTTC
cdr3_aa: CASSLASGVSSYNEQFF

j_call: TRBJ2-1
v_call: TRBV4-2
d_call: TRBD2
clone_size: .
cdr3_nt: TGTGCCAGCAGCCCCGCTAGCGGGGGGGAATCCTACAATGAGCAGTTCTTC
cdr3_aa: CASSPASGGESYNEQFF

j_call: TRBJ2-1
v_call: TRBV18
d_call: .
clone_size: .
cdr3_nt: TGTGCCAGCTCACCGAGATACAATGAGCAGTTCTTC
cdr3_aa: CASSPRYNEQFF

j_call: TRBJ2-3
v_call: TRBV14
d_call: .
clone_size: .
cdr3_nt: TGTGCCAGCAGCCAAGGGAAGGGACTGAGCACAGATACGCAGTATTTT
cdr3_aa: CASSQGKGLSTDTQYF

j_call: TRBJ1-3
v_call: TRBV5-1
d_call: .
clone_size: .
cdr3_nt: TGCGCCAGCAGCTCCGGACCCAGCGCTGGAAACACCATATATTTT
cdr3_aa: CASSSGPSAGNTIYF

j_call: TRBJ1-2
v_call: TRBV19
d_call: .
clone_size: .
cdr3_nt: TGTGCCAGTAGTACCCTCAGCATTAACTATGGCTACACCTTC
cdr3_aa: CASSTLSINYGYTF

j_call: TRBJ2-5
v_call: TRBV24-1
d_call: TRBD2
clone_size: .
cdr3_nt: TGTGCCACCCAGAGCGGGGGTGGGACCCAGTACTTC
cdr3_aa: CATQSGGGTQYF

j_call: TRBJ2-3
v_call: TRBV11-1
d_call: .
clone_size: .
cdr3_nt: TGTGCCAGCGGGTTCGGGAGAGTAGATACGCAGTATTTT
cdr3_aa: CASGFGRVDTQYF

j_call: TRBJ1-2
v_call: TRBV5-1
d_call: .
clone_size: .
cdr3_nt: TGCGCCAGCAGCTTGGTTCCCATTGGGGGTGGCTACACCTTC
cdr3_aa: CASSLVPIGGGYTF

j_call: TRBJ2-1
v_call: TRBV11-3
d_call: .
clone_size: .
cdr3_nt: TGTGCCAGCAGCTTACAGGGCTTTGACAATGAGCAGTTCTTC
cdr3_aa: CASSLQGFDNEQFF

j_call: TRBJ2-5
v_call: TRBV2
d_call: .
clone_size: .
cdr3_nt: TGTGCCAGCAGTGAGCTCCGGGAGACCCAGTACTTC
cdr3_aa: CASSELRETQYF

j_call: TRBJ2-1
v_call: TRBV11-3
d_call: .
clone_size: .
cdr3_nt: TGTGCCAGCAGCTTAGTACCCGAGGACAGCTTCTCCTACAATGAGCAGTTCTTC
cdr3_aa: CASSLVPEDSFSYNEQFF

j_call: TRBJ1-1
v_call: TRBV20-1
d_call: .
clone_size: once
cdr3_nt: TGCAGTGCTAAGGGGAGGGATAGGGTTTTCTTT
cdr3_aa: CSAKGRDRVFF

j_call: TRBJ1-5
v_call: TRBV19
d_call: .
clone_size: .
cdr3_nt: TGTGCCAGTAGTTTAAGAGCCATGTTGCCCCAGCATTTT
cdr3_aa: CASSLRAMLPQHF

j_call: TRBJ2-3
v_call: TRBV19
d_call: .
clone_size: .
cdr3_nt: TGTGCCAGTAGCCGGAACACAGATACGCAGTATTTT
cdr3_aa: CASSRNTDTQYF

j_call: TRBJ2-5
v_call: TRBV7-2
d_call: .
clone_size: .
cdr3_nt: TGTGCCAGCAGCCCACAGCGGGAGACCCAGTACTTC
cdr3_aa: CASSPQRETQYF

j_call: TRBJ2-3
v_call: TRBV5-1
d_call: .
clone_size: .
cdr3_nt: TGCGCCAGCAGCTTGCGCCGTGGGGGTTCTAGCACAGATACGCAGTATTTT
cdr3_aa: CASSLRRGGSSTDTQYF

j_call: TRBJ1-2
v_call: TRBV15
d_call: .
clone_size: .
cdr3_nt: TGTGCCACCAGCAGAGATTTCGGGTTACTATATGGCTACACCTTC
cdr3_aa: CATSRDFGLLYGYTF

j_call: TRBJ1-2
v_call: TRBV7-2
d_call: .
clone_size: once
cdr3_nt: TGTGCCAGCAGCTTAGCGCAGGGATTTGAGAAAGGCTACACCTTC
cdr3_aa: CASSLAQGFEKGYTF

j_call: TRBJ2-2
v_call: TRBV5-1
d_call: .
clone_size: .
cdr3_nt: TGCGCCAGCAGCTTGGCCAGCACCGGGGAGCTGTTTTTT
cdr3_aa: CASSLASTGELFF

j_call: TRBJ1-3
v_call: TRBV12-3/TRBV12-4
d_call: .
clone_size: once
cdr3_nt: TGTGCCGGACACCCGAGCTCTGGAAACACCATATATTTT
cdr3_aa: CAGHPSSGNTIYF

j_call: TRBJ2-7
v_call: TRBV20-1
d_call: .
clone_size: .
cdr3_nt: TGCAGTGCTGGCTACGAGCAGTACTTC
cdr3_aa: CSAGYEQYF

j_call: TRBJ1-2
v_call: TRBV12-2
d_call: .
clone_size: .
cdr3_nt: TGTGCAAGTCGCATCACCGGTGGCTACACCTTC
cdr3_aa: CASRITGGYTF

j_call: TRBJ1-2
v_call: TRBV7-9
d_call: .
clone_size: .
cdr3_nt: TGTGCCAGCAGTCGAGGGGGGGCTTATGGCTACACCTTC
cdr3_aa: CASSRGGAYGYTF

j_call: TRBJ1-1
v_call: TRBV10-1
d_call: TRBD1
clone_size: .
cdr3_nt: TGCGCCAGCTGGGACAGACTGAACACTGAAGCTTTCTTT
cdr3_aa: CASWDRLNTEAFF

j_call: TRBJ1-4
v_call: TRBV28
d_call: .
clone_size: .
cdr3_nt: TGTGCCAGCAGTTCCCGGCCTGGGGATGAAAAACTGTTTTTT
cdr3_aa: CASSSRPGDEKLFF

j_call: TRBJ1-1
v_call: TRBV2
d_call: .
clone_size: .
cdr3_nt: TGTGCCAGCAACAAGGACATGAACACTGAAGCTTTCTTT
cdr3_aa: CASNKDMNTEAFF